Listed here are 23 T cell receptor beta chains from one sample, sequenced in a study of identical twins listed by TCRdb under 2016. The library relied on 5' RACE. Sequencing took place on an Illumina HiSeq 2000. TCRdb ran its own pipeline on the public reads, namely fastp trimming at Q25 and MiXCR clone calling, and kept in-frame beta chains. One record per CDR3 amino acid sequence lists the most common genes and DNA. This sample gives 510,000 or so distinct CDR3 sequences in total; nearly 15% of them show up just once. Of the sample, less than 0.5% falls within the top ten clones. Another study also made use of these data, one on yellow fever vaccine responses in identical twins.

Input material: CD4+ T cells sorted from blood. These receptors were collected from a woman between 18 and 29 years old in good health.

The V and J genes are TRBV2 and TRBJ2-2; D may be TRBD2 (6 bases). Trimming took 7 bases from V and 2 from J, leaving 11 bases between them. This CDR3 spans 14 amino acids. Germline V gene sequence: CDR1 SNHLY, CDR2 FYNNEI. This CDR3 is CASMEGSNTGELFF. DNA for the CDR3: TGTGCCAGCATGGAGGGTTCAAACACCGGGGAGCTGTTTTTT.

This clonotype was seen only a few times. J is TRBJ2-5 and V is TRBV28; D may correspond to TRBD1 or TRBD2 (5 bases each). The CDR3 is 14 amino acids. Per germline, CDR1 MDHEN and CDR2 SYDVKM. Trimming stripped 1 base from V and 4 bases from J, with 10 bases between. CDR3 DNA sequence: TGTGCCAGCAGTTTATCGGGACCACGAGAGACCCAGTACTTC. Residues: CASSLSGPRETQYF.

V is TRBV20-1 and J is TRBJ2-1; D unclear. Between the trimmed V and J ends, which lost 0 bases and 5 bases, there was a span of 8 bases. Germline values: CDR1 DFQATT, CDR2 SNEGSKA (reference sequence). The CDR3 has 13 residues. This CDR3 reads CSARDVGDNEQFF. The DNA of the CDR3 is TGCAGTGCTAGAGATGTAGGAGACAATGAGCAGTTCTTC.

This clonotype was counted many times. The V call is TRBV5-1, the J call TRBJ1-1; D may be TRBD1 (5 bases). This CDR3 spans 15 amino acids. V shed 4 bases and J shed 4 bases, with 17 bases lying between them. In germline, CDR1 is SGHRS, CDR2 YFSETQ. CDR3 in DNA: TGCGCCAGCAGCCGCACTGGGGAGGGGTCCACTGAAGCTTTCTTT. Residues: CASSRTGEGSTEAFF.

This chain connects TRBV15 to TRBJ1-5, with TRBD1 as a possible D gene (5 bases). This CDR3 region has 13 residues. Germline CDR1 reads LNHNV; CDR2 reads YYDKDF (reference sequence). The V end lost 2 bases, the J end lost 7 bases, and 9 bases lay between the germline ends. Written as DNA, the CDR3 is TGTGCCACCAGCAGACCGGGGACCCAGCCCCAGCATTTT. It codes for CATSRPGTQPQHF. The complete variable domain, with remaining parts taken from reference TRBV15 and TRBJ1-5, reads DAMVIQNPRYQVTQFGKPVTLSCSQTLNHNVMYWYQQKSSQAPKLLFHYYDKDFNNEADTPDNFQSRRPNTSFCFLDIRSPGLGDTAMYLCATSRPGTQPQHFGDGTRLSIL.

The chain joins TRBV5-1 to TRBJ2-5; TRBD1 matches at 9 bases. Germline loops: CDR1 SGHRS, CDR2 YFSETQ. V shed 0 bases and J 3 bases; nucleotides not matched to a gene: 3. The CDR3 loop spans 15 amino acids. Here the CDR3 DNA reads TGCGCCAGCAGCTTGGATCGGACAGGGGAAGAGACCCAGTACTTC. Encoded protein: CASSLDRTGEETQYF.

This clonotype was seen a handful of times. The DNA for the CDR3 is TGTGCCAGCAGCCCCGCCGGACTAGCGGGAGTTCAGACCCAGTACTTC. It encodes CASSPAGLAGVQTQYF. The V and J genes are TRBV11-2 and TRBJ2-5; the match to TRBD2 covers 13 bases. This CDR3 is built from 16 residues. J lost 6 bases, V lost 5 bases, and 9 bases had no gene match. From germline, CDR1 is SGHAT and CDR2 FQNNGV.

Many counts were recorded for this clonotype. The rearrangement uses TRBV3-1 and TRBJ2-1; the match to TRBD2 covers 14 bases. The J segment lost 8 bases and the V segment lost 4 bases, leaving 4 bases of the junction unmatched. Germline CDR1 LGHDT, CDR2 YNNKEL (reference sequence). The CDR3 runs to 15 residues. CDR3 loop: CASSRTSGRYDEQFF. CDR3 nucleotides: TGTGCCAGCAGCCGGACTAGCGGGAGGTACGATGAGCAGTTCTTC.

Points on this clonotype: A much larger clone lies one base from this, so it may be a read error. The V and J genes are TRBV12-3 or TRBV12-4 and TRBJ2-3, with a weak D call TRBD1 (6 bases). The CDR3 runs 15 residues. CDR3 in amino acids: CASRQQGALTETQYF. In DNA, the CDR3 is TGTGCCAGCAGACAACAGGGTGCGCTCACAGAAACGCAGTATTTT.

This sequence joins TRBV12-3 or TRBV12-4 and TRBJ1-6, with unresolved D. The CDR3 length is 15 residues. Trimming cost V 6 bases and J 3 bases, with 12 bases left between them. The CDR3 DNA follows: TGTGCCAGCAGGGTCGGATACCTCTATAATTCACCCCTCCACTTT. It specifies CASRVGYLYNSPLHF.

A few counts support this clonotype. The rearrangement uses TRBV4-1 and TRBJ2-7; D is unclear. Germline V gene lookup returns CDR1 MGHRA and CDR2 YSYEKL. V lost 11 bases and J 0 bases, leaving 17 bases between the germline ends. This CDR3 comprises 14 residues. This CDR3 reads CASRPRDNSYEQYF. The CDR3 coding sequence is TGCGCCTCCAGGCCCCGCGACAACTCCTACGAGCAGTACTTC.

V and J are TRBV6-5 and TRBJ2-7; D tentatively fits TRBD1 or TRBD2 (5 bases each). The CDR3 sequence is 14 residues long. Germline loops: CDR1 MNHEY, CDR2 SVGAGI. The V end was cut by 4 bases, the J end by 1 base, with 11 bases between. CDR3 amino acids: CASSSRETSYEQYV. DNA of the CDR3: TGTGCCAGCAGTTCCAGGGAGACTTCCTACGAGCAGTACGTC.

A few counts support this clonotype. The chain carries TRBV5-1 and TRBJ2-3, with 7 bases matching TRBD1. Germline V gives CDR1 SGHRS, CDR2 YFSETQ. The CDR3 is 13 amino acids. The V gene end was trimmed by 2 bases and the J gene end by 4 bases; junction bases not matched to a gene: 1. CDR3 protein: CASSLQGSDTQYF. CDR3 DNA sequence: TGCGCCAGCAGCTTACAGGGGTCAGATACGCAGTATTTT.

The genes are TRBV12-3 or TRBV12-4 and TRBJ1-5; D gene uncertain. The CDR3 length is 13 residues. Trimming cost V 2 bases and J 6 bases, with 8 bases left between them. CDR3 DNA sequence: TGTGCCAGCAGTTTAATGGTGGGTCAGCCCCAGCATTTT. It codes for CASSLMVGQPQHF.

The chain is built from TRBV15 and TRBJ1-5; TRBD1 aligns across 10 bases. The CDR3 has 13 amino acids. The germline V gene encodes CDR1 LNHNV and CDR2 YYDKDF (reference sequence). V gave up 3 bases and J gave up 9 bases; unmatched junction bases: 2. The CDR3 protein is CATSRDRGSPQHF. CDR3 coding DNA: TGTGCCACCAGCAGGGACAGGGGGTCGCCCCAGCATTTT. The whole variable domain, filled in from reference TRBV15 and TRBJ1-5, reads DAMVIQNPRYQVTQFGKPVTLSCSQTLNHNVMYWYQQKSSQAPKLLFHYYDKDFNNEADTPDNFQSRRPNTSFCFLDIRSPGLGDTAMYLCATSRDRGSPQHFGDGTRLSIL.

The chain recombines TRBV5-1 with TRBJ2-7; possibly TRBD2 for D (6 bases). CDR1 is SGHRS and CDR2 is YFSETQ in the germline V gene. Trimming removed 0 bases from V and 5 bases from J, with 6 bases in between. CDR3 length: 12 amino acids. CDR3: CASSLAGDEQYF. The CDR3 nucleotides are TGCGCCAGCAGCTTGGCGGGGGACGAGCAGTACTTC.

This clonotype was seen a few times. The rearrangement uses TRBV11-2 and TRBJ2-1; a possible D gene is TRBD1 (6 bases). CDR1 is SGHAT, CDR2 FQNNGV, per germline. V was trimmed by 4 bases and J by 9 bases, leaving 13 bases between them. There are 13 residues in the CDR3. CDR3 in amino acids: CASSSGAAGEQFF. CDR3 nucleotides: TGTGCCAGCAGCTCAGGGGCGGCGGGTGAGCAGTTCTTC. The full variable domain, its missing parts supplied by reference TRBV11-2 and TRBJ2-1, is EAGVAQSPRYKIIEKRQSVAFWCNPISGHATLYWYQQILGQGPKLLIQFQNNGVVDDSQLPKDRFSAERLKGVDSTLKIQPAKLEDSAVYLCASSSGAAGEQFFGPGTRLTVL.

The rearrangement joins TRBV7-2 to TRBJ2-1; D is unresolved. Trimming took off 1 base at V and 9 bases at J, with 7 bases between the two ends. This CDR3 spans 12 amino acids. Germline V gene lookup returns CDR1 SGHTA and CDR2 FQGNSA. The CDR3 loop reads CASSLGRSEQFF. Here the CDR3 DNA reads TGTGCCAGCAGCTTAGGGCGAAGTGAGCAGTTCTTC.

This clonotype was recorded a few times. The V gene is TRBV28, the J gene TRBJ2-1, with 12 bases aligning to TRBD2. The CDR3 is 15 residues long. The germline V gene has CDR1 MDHEN and CDR2 SYDVKM. The V and J ends lost 7 bases and 6 bases, in that order; junction bases with no gene match: 7. The CDR3 nucleotides are TGTGCCAGCATCGAAACTAGCGGGAGGAGCAATGAGCAGTTCTTC. It codes for CASIETSGRSNEQFF.

The rearrangement links TRBV5-6 to TRBJ2-7, with TRBD1 matching over 9 bases. Per the germline V gene, CDR1 is SGHDT and CDR2 is YYEEEE. J was trimmed by 1 base and V by 2 bases; bases with no gene match: 4. The CDR3 has 15 amino acids. The CDR3 nucleotides are TGTGCCAGCAGCTTTGGGGACAGGGTGTCCTACGAGCAGTACGTC. Its translation: CASSFGDRVSYEQYV.

The chain uses TRBV6-2 or TRBV6-3 and TRBJ2-7; 11 positions agree with TRBD2. Germline trimming cut 5 bases from V and 1 base from J; bases unmatched to any gene: 10. CDR1 is MNHEY and CDR2 is SVGEGT in the germline V gene. This CDR3 contains 17 residues. The CDR3 nucleotides are TGTGCCAGCAGTACTCCACCGGGACTAGCGGCTTCCTACGAGCAGTACGTC. It encodes CASSTPPGLAASYEQYV.

This clonotype turned up a few times. The chain joins TRBV18 to TRBJ2-7; no reliable D call. This CDR3 is 14 amino acids long. Trimming left V 2 bases short and J 0 bases short, with 8 bases between. CDR1 and CDR2 (germline): KGHSH, LQKENI. The CDR3 reads CASSPEISSYEQYV. DNA for the CDR3: TGTGCCAGCTCACCAGAAATAAGCTCCTACGAGCAGTACGTC.

The rearrangement joins TRBV4-2 to TRBJ2-7, with 8 bases aligning to TRBD1. This CDR3 is 16 amino acids long. Per the germline V gene, CDR1 is LGHNA and CDR2 is YNFKEQ. V was clipped by 4 bases and J by 2 bases; unmatched bases: 10. This CDR3 is CASSLQPGQDPYEQYF. CDR3 in DNA: TGTGCCAGCAGCCTTCAACCGGGACAGGACCCCTACGAGCAGTACTTC.